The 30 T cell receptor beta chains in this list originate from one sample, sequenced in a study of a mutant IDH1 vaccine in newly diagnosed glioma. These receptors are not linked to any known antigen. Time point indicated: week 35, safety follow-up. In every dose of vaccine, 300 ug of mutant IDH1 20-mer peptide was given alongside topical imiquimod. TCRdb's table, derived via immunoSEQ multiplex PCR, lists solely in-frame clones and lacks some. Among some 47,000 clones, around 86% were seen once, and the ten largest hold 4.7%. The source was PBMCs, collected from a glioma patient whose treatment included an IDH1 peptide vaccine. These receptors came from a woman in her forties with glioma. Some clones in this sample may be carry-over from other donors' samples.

CDR3: CASSLGTITDTQYF. As DNA, the CDR3 is TGTGCCAGCAGCTTAGGGACTATCACAGATACGCAGTATTTT. This chain uses TRBV27 with TRBJ2-3, with 7 bases that match TRBD2. J gave up 2 bases and V 6 bases, and 5 bases lay outside the gene matches. Germline V gives CDR1 MNHEY, CDR2 SMNVEV (reference sequence). The CDR3 has 14 residues.

The CDR3 loop is CASSVDAGGPTQYF. DNA for the CDR3: TGTGCCAGCAGCGTAGACGCGGGGGGGCCCACCCAGTACTTC. The rearrangement uses TRBV9 and TRBJ2-5; TRBD2 aligns across 9 bases. Trimming at V came to 0 bases and at J to 8 bases, leaving 5 bases not matched to a gene. From germline, CDR1 is SGDLS and CDR2 YYNGEE. The CDR3 is made up of 14 amino acids.

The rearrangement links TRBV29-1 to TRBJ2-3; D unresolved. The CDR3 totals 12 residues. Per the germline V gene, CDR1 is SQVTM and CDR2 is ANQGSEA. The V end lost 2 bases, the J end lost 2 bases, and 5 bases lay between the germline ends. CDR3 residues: CSVEPFTDTQYF. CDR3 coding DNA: TGCAGCGTTGAACCTTTCACAGATACGCAGTATTTT.

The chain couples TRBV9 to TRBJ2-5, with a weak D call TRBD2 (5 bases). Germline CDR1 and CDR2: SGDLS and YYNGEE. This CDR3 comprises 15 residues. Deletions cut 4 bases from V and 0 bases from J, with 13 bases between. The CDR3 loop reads CASSPLSGYQETQYF. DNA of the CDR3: TGTGCCAGCAGCCCCTTGAGCGGTTACCAAGAGACCCAGTACTTC. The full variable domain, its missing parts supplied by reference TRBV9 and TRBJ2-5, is DSGVTQTPKHLITATGQRVTLRCSPRSGDLSVYWYQQSLDQGLQFLIQYYNGEERAKGNILERFSAQQFPDLHSELNLSSLELGDSALYFCASSPLSGYQETQYFGPGTRLLVL.

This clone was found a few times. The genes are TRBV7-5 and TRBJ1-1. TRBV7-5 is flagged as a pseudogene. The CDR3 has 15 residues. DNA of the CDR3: TGTGTCAGAAGCAGCTCCCTGACCGAAAACACTGAAGCTTTCTTT. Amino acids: CVRSSSLTENTEAFF.

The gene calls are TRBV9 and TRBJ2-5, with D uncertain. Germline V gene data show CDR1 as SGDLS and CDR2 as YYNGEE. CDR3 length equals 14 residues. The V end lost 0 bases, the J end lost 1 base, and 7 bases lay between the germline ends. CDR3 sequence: CASSVAGSQETQYF. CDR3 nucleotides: TGTGCCAGCAGCGTAGCTGGCTCCCAAGAGACCCAGTACTTC.

CDR3 in amino acids: CASSLIGSSQIRSYEQYF. The CDR3 DNA is TGTGCCAGCAGCTTAATCGGTAGCAGCCAGATAAGATCCTACGAGCAGTACTTC. V usage is TRBV7-6 and J usage is TRBJ2-7; D gene ambiguous. Trimming left V 2 bases short and J 1 base short, with 21 bases between. The germline V gene encodes CDR1 SGHVS and CDR2 FNYEAQ. The CDR3 length is 18 residues.

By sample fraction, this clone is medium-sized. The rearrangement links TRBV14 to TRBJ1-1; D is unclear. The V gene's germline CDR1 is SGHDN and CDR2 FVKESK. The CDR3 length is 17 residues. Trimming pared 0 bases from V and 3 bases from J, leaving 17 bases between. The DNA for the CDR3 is TGTGCCAGCAGCCAAGAACCCCCCGGGAGACGGGACACTGAAGCTTTCTTT. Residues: CASSQEPPGRRDTEAFF.

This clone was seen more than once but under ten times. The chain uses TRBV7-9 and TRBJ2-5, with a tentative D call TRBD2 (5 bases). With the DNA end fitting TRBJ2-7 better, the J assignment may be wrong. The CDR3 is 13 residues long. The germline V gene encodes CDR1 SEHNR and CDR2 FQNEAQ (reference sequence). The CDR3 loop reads CASSAEDLYEQYF. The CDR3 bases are TGTGCCAGCAGTGCGGAGGACCTTTACGAGCAGTACTTC.

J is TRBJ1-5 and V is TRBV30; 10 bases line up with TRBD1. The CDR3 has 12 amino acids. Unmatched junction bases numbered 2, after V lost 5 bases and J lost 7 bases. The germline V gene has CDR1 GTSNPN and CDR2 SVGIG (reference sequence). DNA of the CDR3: TGTGCCTGGGGACAGGGGGACCAGCCCCAGCATTTT. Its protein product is CAWGQGDQPQHF.

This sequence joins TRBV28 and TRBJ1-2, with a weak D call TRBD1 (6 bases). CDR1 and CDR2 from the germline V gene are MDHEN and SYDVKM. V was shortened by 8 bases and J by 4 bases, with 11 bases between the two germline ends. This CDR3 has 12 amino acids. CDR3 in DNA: TGTGCCAGCCAAGGACAGACCTATGGCTACACCTTC. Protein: CASQGQTYGYTF.

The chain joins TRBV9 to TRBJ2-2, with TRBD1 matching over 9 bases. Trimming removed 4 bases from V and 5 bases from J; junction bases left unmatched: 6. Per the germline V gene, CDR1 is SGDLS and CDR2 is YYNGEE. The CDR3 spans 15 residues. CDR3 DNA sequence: TGTGCCAGCAGCCGACAGACAGGGGGGACCGGGGAGCTGTTTTTT. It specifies CASSRQTGGTGELFF.

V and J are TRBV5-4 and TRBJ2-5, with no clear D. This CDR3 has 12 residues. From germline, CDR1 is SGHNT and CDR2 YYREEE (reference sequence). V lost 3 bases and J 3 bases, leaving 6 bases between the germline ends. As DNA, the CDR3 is TGTGCCAGCAGCTCCCTTAAAGAGACCCAGTACTTC. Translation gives CASSSLKETQYF.

The CDR3 loop reads CASGGSRGFGTDTQYF. In DNA form, the CDR3 reads TGTGCCAGCGGTGGTTCAAGGGGGTTCGGCACAGATACGCAGTATTTT. This chain connects TRBV2 to TRBJ2-3, with D possibly TRBD1 on 6 matching bases. The CDR3 has 16 residues. V lost 8 bases, J lost 1 base, and 19 bases lay in between. Germline values: CDR1 SNHLY, CDR2 FYNNEI. Full variable domain (rest looked up from reference TRBV2 and TRBJ2-3): EPEVTQTPSHQVTQMGQEVILRCVPISNHLYFYWYRQILGQKVEFLVSFYNNEISEKSEIFDDQFSVERPDGSNFTLKIRSTKLEDSAMYFCASGGSRGFGTDTQYFGPGTRLTVL.

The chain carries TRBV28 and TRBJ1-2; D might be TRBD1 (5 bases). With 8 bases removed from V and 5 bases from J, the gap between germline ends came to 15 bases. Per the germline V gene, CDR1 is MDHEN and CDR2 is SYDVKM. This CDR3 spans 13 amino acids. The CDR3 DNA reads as TGTGCCAGCCGGGATCGGGACGATTATGGCTACACCTTC. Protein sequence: CASRDRDDYGYTF.

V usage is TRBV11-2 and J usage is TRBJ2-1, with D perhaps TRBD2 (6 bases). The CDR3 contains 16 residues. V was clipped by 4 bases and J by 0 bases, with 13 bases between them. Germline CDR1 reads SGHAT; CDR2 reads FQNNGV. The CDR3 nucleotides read TGTGCCAGCAGCTATGGAGGGTGGAGCTCCTACAATGAGCAGTTCTTC. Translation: CASSYGGWSSYNEQFF.

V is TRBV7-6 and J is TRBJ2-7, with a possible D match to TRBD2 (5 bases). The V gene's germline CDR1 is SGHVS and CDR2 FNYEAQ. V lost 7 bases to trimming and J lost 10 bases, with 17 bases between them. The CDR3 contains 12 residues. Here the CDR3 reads CASTLGEGFQYF. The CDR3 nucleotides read TGTGCCAGCACCCTCGGAGAGGGATTCCAGTACTTC.

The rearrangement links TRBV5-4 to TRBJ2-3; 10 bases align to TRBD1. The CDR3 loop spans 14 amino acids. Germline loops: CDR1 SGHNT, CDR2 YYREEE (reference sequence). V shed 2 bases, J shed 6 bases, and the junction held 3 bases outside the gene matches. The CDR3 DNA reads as TGTGCCAGCAGCTTACGACAGGGGGCGGATACGCAGTATTTT. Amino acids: CASSLRQGADTQYF.

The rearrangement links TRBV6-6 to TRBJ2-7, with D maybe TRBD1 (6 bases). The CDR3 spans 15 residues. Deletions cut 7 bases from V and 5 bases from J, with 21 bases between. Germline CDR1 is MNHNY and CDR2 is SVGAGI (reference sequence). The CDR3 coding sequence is TGTGCCAGCACTCCTCAAGGGGGAGCTTCCGACGAGCAGTACTTC. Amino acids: CASTPQGGASDEQYF.

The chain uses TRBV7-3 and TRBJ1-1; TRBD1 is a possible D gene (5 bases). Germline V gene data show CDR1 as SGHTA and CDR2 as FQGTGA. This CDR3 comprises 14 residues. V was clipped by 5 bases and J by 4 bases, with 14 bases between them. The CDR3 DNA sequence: TGTGCCAGCAGCGCCTCTGGGGGTAGCACTGAAGCTTTCTTT. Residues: CASSASGGSTEAFF.

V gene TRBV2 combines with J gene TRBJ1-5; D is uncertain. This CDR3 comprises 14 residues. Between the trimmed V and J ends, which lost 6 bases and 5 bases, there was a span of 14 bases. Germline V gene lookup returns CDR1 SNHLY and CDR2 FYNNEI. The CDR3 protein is CASRRRIRDQPQHF. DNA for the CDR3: TGTGCCAGCAGACGGAGGATTAGGGATCAGCCCCAGCATTTT.

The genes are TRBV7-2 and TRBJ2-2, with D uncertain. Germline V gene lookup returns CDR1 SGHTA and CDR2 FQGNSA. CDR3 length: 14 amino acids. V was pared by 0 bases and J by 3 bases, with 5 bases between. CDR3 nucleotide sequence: TGTGCCAGCAGCTTAGCCTCGGACACCGGGGAGCTGTTTTTT. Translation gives CASSLASDTGELFF. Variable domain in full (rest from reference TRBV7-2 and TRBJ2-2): GAGVSQSPSNKVTEKGKDVELRCDPISGHTALYWYRQSLGQGLEFLIYFQGNSAPDKSGLPSDRFSAERTGGSVSTLTIQRTQQEDSAVYLCASSLASDTGELFFGEGSRLTVL.

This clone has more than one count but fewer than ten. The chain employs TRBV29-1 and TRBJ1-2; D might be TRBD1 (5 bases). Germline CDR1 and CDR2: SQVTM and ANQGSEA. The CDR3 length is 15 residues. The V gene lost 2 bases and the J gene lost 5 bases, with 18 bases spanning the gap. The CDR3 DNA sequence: TGCAGCGTTGAACTGTTTGACAGATTGGAGTATGGCTACACCTTC. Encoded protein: CSVELFDRLEYGYTF.

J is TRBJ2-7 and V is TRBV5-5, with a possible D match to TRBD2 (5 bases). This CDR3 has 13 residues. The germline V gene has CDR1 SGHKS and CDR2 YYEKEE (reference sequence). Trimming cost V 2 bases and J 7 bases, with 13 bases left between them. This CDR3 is CASSLGPSGEQYF. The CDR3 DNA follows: TGTGCCAGCAGCTTAGGCCCTTCGGGGGAGCAGTACTTC.

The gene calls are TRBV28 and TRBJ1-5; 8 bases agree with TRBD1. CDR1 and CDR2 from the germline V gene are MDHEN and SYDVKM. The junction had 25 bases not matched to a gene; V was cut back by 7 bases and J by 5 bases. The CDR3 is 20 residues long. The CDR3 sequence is CASKLNRLSGGLPRDQPQHF. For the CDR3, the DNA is TGTGCCAGCAAACTCAACAGGTTGTCAGGGGGCCTGCCTCGGGATCAGCCCCAGCATTTT.

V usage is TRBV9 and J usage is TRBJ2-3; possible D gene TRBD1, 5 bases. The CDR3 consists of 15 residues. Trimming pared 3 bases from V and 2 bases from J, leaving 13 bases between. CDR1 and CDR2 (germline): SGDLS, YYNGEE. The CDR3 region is CASSDRTRNTDTQYF. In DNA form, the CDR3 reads TGTGCCAGCAGCGACCGGACAAGAAACACAGATACGCAGTATTTT. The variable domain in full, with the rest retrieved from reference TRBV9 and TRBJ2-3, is DSGVTQTPKHLITATGQRVTLRCSPRSGDLSVYWYQQSLDQGLQFLIQYYNGEERAKGNILERFSAQQFPDLHSELNLSSLELGDSALYFCASSDRTRNTDTQYFGPGTRLTVL.

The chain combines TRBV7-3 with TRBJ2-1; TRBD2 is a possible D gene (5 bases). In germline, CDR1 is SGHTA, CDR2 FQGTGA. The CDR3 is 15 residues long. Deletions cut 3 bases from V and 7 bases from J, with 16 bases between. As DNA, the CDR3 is TGTGCCAGCAGCTTGGGTCCCTACACGGGAAATGAGCAGTTCTTC. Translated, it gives CASSLGPYTGNEQFF.

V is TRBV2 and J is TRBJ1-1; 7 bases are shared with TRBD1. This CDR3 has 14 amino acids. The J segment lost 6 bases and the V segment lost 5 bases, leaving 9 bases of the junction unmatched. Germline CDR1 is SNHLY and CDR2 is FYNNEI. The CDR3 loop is CASSRQGRQSEAFF. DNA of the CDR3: TGTGCCAGCAGTCGACAGGGCAGGCAGTCTGAAGCTTTCTTT.

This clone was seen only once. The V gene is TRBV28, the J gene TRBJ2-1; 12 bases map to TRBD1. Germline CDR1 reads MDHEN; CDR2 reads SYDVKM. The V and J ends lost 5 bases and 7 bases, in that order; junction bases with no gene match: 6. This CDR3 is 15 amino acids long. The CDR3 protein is CASSPPGQGANEQFF. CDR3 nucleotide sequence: TGTGCCAGCAGTCCCCCGGGACAGGGGGCGAATGAGCAGTTCTTC.

CDR3 in amino acids: CASSPGGRNQPQHF. The DNA for the CDR3 is TGTGCCAGCAGCCCTGGGGGAAGGAACCAGCCCCAGCATTTT. V is TRBV7-2 and J is TRBJ1-5; a weak D match, TRBD1 (5 bases). CDR3 length: 14 residues. Trimming stripped 5 bases from V and 7 bases from J, with 15 bases between. Germline V gene sequence: CDR1 SGHTA, CDR2 FQGNSA.